A few counts support the clone carrying this T cell receptor beta chain. The antigen is undetermined. This sample is part of a study of T cell responses to AZD1222 COVID-19 vaccine. Study results and limitations: At baseline, just six AZD1222 recipients tested seropositive. Clonal diversity may have been underestimated, and the donors were mostly white British, with more females than males.

TCRdb keeps only in-frame clones here, not all; method: immunoSEQ multiplex PCR. Of over 150,000 clones listed, approximately 86% were seen once; the top ten hold around 2.6%. This CDR3 has 16 amino acids. V lost 3 bases to trimming and J lost 5 bases; unmatched junction nucleotides: 12. Germline assignment: CDR1 MDHEN and CDR2 SYDVKM. The specimen was peripheral blood, collected on day 0 of AZD1222 vaccination. The V call is TRBV28, the J call TRBJ1-1, with 7 bases matching TRBD1. This sequence was found in an adult in good health. DNA for the CDR3: TGTGCCAGCAGTTTCCCGGGGAGGGGGCGCGGTACTGAAGCTTTCTTT. Its translation: CASSFPGRGRGTEAFF.